This entry concerns a single T cell receptor (beta chain). Its antigen is currently not known. Within one base of it there is no much larger clone, and no base qualities were kept. Library preparation employed the immunoSEQ multiplex PCR assay. Following the manufacturer's protocol, the hsTCRB Kit was used to amplify rearranged TCR beta chain sequences. Sequencing of TCRB libraries was carried out on an Illumina MiSeq. As for the original processing: The proprietary platform of the kit vendor was used for demultiplexing, trimming and gene mapping. TCRdb re-hosts the immuneACCESS table, in-frame sequences only. Its copies lack some clones; in the studies checked, an unresolved V gene accounts for under half of them, and the cause for the rest is not known. That table is the source of V, J and clone size, and D and trimming were worked out from the DNA. Recorded for this sample are 70,000 to 100,000 clones; roughly 90% of them occurred a single time. The ten most abundant clones make up about 0.61% of the sample.

The entry originates in a study of a mutant IDH1 vaccine in newly diagnosed glioma (dated by TCRdb to the early 2020s). In terms of the full investigation: Patients received eight vaccinations in weeks 1, 3, 5, 7, 11, 15, 19 and 23, corresponding to visits V03 through V10. For exploratory analyses, about 25 treated patients had longitudinal TCRB deep sequencing done wherever samples were available. Of the approximately 34 patients who were treated, about 62% were male and approximately 38% were female, and the mean age was about 40 years. Vaccination began 4-6 weeks after radiotherapy alone, or alongside temozolomide cycles in the chemotherapy-containing groups. Before enrollment, most patients had been given radiochemotherapy with temozolomide as standard therapy, while the rest had received either radiotherapy alone or temozolomide alone. Peripheral blood samples were drawn at six visits, namely V03 (baseline), V05, V07, V10, V12 and V13.

The germline V gene provides CDR1 MRHNA and CDR2 SNTAGT. The CDR3 goes from the cysteine to the phenylalanine over 15 residues. The CDR3 DNA has 45 bases and is translated from base 1. The junction shows trimming of 3 bases on V and 9 bases on J, and the gene matches do not reach 8 bases of it. According to the study, the label for this sample's time point signals: week 5, during vaccination. Every vaccine dose consisted of 300 ug of a 20-mer mutant IDH1 peptide in Montanide, administered subcutaneously together with topical imiquimod. All donors had newly diagnosed IDH1-mutant astrocytomas of WHO grade 3 or 4 that showed loss of nuclear ATRX. The samples were drawn from NOA16, a multicentre, single-arm, open-label phase I trial in Germany that tested a mutant IDH1 peptide vaccine in humans for the first time. The DNeasy Blood and Tissue Kit was used to extract genomic DNA from EDTA blood for TCRB sequencing.

The full study reports these points: Availability determined which PBMC samples were chosen for TCRB deep sequencing. It was noted by the authors that analyses of patient blood samples could not be reproduced owing to sample limitations. Immune responses induced by the vaccine were seen in around 93% of patients across multiple MHC alleles. No apparent relationship was observed between pseudoprogression and alterations in the top peripheral T cell clonotypes detected by TCRB sequencing.

Recombination connected TRBV6-4 to TRBJ2-1; 10 bases in the middle match TRBD2. Material: PBMCs, obtained from a glioma patient whose treatment included an IDH1 peptide vaccine. This TCR came from a woman between 50 and 59 years old with glioma. The nucleotides are TGTGCCAGCAGTGATCTAGCGGGAGCCCTTAGTGAGCAGTTCTTC. Its protein reads: CASSDLAGALSEQFF.